Listed here are 5 T cell receptor beta chains from one sample, sequenced in a study of beta chain features in type 1 diabetes. Study-level findings and limits: Moderate yet significant TCRB CDR3 shortening was seen in Type 1 diabetes patients in all four CD4+ subsets.

Investigators reverse transcribed all isolated RNA, so they sequenced expressed TCRB transcripts. Method: immunoSEQ multiplex PCR; TCRdb's copy keeps in-frame clones and lacks some. The sample yields 250,000 to 300,000 clones, more than 13% seen once. The antigens these receptors bind are not known. Sequences were obtained from naive CD4+ T cells from blood. The origin of the receptors is a man aged 25 to 45 with type 1 diabetes.

The chain combines TRBV15 with TRBJ1-5, with 9 bases fitting TRBD1. Germline V lookup: CDR1 LNHNV, CDR2 YYDKDF (reference sequence). V shed 4 bases, J shed 6 bases, and the junction held 7 bases outside the gene matches. The CDR3 sequence is 15 residues long. CDR3 nucleotide sequence: TGTGCCACCAGCACCACAGGGGGCAGAACTCAGCCCCAGCATTTT. Translating it yields CATSTTGGRTQPQHF.

The chain joins TRBV30 to TRBJ2-5; the D is unclear. From germline, CDR1 is GTSNPN and CDR2 SVGIG (reference sequence). Trimming left V 2 bases short and J 4 bases short, with 14 bases between. CDR3 size: 14 residues. CDR3 sequence: CAWSPPTRGETQYF. The CDR3 DNA reads as TGTGCCTGGAGTCCCCCCACGCGAGGAGAGACCCAGTACTTC. Based on the CDR3 plus reference TRBV30 and TRBJ2-5, the full variable domain is SQTIHQWPATLVQPVGSPLSLECTVEGTSNPNLYWYRQAAGRGLQLLFYSVGIGQISSEVPQNLSASRPQDRQFILSSKKLLLSDSGFYLCAWSPPTRGETQYFGPGTRLLVL.

In its sample, this clone was seen a few times. Distinct nucleotide sequences in the sample also encode this CDR3. The V call is TRBV7-2, the J call TRBJ2-1; 9 nucleotides match TRBD2. The length of the CDR3 is 15 residues. Per the germline V gene, CDR1 is SGHTA and CDR2 is FQGNSA. The V segment lost 5 bases and the J segment 0 bases; nucleotides outside the gene matches: 2. This CDR3 is CASSLSGSSYNEQFF. CDR3 nucleotides: TGTGCCAGCAGCCTTAGCGGGAGCTCCTACAATGAGCAGTTCTTC. Using reference TRBV7-2 and TRBJ2-1 for the parts outside the CDR3, the full variable domain is GAGVSQSPSNKVTEKGKDVELRCDPISGHTALYWYRQSLGQGLEFLIYFQGNSAPDKSGLPSDRFSAERTGGSVSTLTIQRTQQEDSAVYLCASSLSGSSYNEQFFGPGTRLTVL.

The rearrangement links TRBV18 to TRBJ2-7, with 10 bases that match TRBD2. CDR1 is KGHSH, CDR2 LQKENI, per germline. Trimming at V came to 1 base and at J to 1 base, leaving 7 bases not matched to a gene. The CDR3 length is 17 residues. CDR3 coding DNA: TGTGCCAGCTCACCACTCCAGACTAGCGGGTTTTCCTACGAGCAGTACTTC. It codes for CASSPLQTSGFSYEQYF.

V and J are TRBV2 and TRBJ2-1, with 9 nucleotides matching TRBD2. V lost 10 bases to trimming and J lost 9 bases; unmatched junction nucleotides: 16. Germline CDR1 and CDR2: SNHLY and FYNNEI. The length of the CDR3 is 15 residues. The CDR3 sequence is CATSTGLAGVGEQFF. The DNA of the CDR3 is TGTGCCACCTCTACGGGGTTAGCGGGAGTGGGTGAGCAGTTCTTC.